Many counts were recorded for the clone carrying this T cell receptor beta chain. The target antigen is unknown. The sample belongs to a study of T cells in Graves' hyperthyroidism and ophthalmopathy. At the level of the study: Sampling of peripheral blood happened at initial diagnosis, prior to any treatment.

Germline CDR1 reads DFQATT; CDR2 reads SNEGSKA (reference sequence). This CDR3 spans 13 amino acids. The ends lost 6 bases at V and 8 bases at J; junction bases unmatched: 11. Findings and limits, study-wide: Blood also contained most expanded thyroid clonotypes above 0.001.

TCR beta CDR3 regions were amplified from RNA transcripts. HTBI primers drove first-round RT-PCR of the TCR CDR3. One entry per CDR3 protein, called by TCRdb with MiXCR from the multiplex PCR reads. The sample has 350,000 or so distinct CDR3 sequences, roughly 20% seen once. Pregnant or lactating patients were excluded, as were those with uncontrolled infection or other autoimmune disease. The study based diagnoses on clinical symptoms, serum thyroxine and TRAb, thyroid ultrasound and orbital computed tomography. The TCR was taken from a woman aged 40 to 50 with Graves' ophthalmopathy. Sequencing was performed on blood. V and J are TRBV20-1 and TRBJ1-2; 8 positions match TRBD1. CDR3 loop: CSAYSTGAGGYTF. The CDR3, as DNA: TGCAGTGCCTATTCGACAGGGGCCGGGGGCTACACCTTC.